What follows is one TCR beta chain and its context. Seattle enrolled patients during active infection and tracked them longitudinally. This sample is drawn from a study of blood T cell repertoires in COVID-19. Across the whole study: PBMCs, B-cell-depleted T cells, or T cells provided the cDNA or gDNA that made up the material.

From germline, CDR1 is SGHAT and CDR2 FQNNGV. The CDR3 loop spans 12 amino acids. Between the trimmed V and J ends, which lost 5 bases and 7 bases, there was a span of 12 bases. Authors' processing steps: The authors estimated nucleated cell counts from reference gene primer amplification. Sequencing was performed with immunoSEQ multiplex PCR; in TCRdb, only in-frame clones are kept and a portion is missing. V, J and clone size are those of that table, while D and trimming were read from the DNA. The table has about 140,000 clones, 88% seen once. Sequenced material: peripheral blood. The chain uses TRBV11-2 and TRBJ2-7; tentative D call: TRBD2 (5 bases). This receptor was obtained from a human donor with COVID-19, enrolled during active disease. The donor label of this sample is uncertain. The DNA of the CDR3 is TGTGCCAGCAGCCCTACAGCGGAGGAGCAGTACTTC. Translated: CASSPTAEEQYF.